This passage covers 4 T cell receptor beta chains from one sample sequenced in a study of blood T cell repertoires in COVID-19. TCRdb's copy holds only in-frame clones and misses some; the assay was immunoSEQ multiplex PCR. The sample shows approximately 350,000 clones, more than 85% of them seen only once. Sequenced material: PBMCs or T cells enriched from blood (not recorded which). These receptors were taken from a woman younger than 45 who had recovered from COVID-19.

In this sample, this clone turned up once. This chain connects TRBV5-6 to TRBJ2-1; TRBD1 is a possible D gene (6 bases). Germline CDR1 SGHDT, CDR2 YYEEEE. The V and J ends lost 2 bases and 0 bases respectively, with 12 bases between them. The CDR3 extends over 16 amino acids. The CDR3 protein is CASSFTGISSYNEQFF. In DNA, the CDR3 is TGTGCCAGCAGCTTTACAGGGATTAGCTCCTACAATGAGCAGTTCTTC. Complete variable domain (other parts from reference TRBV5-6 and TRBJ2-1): DAGVTQSPTHLIKTRGQQVTLRCSPKSGHDTVSWYQQALGQGPQFIFQYYEEEERQRGNFPDRFSGHQFPNYSSELNVNALLLGDSALYLCASSFTGISSYNEQFFGPGTRLTVL.

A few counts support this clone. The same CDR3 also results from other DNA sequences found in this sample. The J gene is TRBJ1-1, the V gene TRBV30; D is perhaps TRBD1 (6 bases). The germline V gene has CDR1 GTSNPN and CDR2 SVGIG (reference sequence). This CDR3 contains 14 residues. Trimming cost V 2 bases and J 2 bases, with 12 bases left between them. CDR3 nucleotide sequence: TGTGCCTGGAGTAGGCAGGGGTACAACACTGAAGCTTTCTTT. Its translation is CAWSRQGYNTEAFF.

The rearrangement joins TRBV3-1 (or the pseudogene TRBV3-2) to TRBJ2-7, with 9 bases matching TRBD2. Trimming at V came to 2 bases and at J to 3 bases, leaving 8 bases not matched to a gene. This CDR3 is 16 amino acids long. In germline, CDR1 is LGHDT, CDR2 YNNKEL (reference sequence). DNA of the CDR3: TGTGCCAGCAGCCAATTAGGGGGACTAGCCCTCTACGAGCAGTACTTC. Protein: CASSQLGGLALYEQYF.

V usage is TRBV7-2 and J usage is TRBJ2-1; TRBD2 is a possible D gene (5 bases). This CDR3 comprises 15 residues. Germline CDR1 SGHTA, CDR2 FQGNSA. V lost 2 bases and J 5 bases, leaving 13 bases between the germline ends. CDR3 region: CASSLMSGTNNEQFF. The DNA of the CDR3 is TGTGCCAGCAGCTTAATGAGCGGAACTAACAATGAGCAGTTCTTC.